Sequencing of this T cell receptor (beta chain) was carried out in a study of cytomegalovirus exposure and HLA in healthy donors. Primers for the PCR totalled 60 Vbeta and 13 Jbeta. The table came from immunoSEQ multiplex PCR; TCRdb's copy has only in-frame clones and leaves some out. The data contain about 150,000 clones, 76% of them seen just once; the ten biggest clones take up around 3%. This clone was counted between two and nine times. This CDR3 is built from 15 residues. Looked up from germline, CDR1 is MNHEY and CDR2 is SMNVEV (reference sequence). V was cut by 2 bases and J by 6 bases, with 11 bases left in between.

The sample taken for sequencing was PBMCs. The clonotype comes from a man in his forties or fifties in good health and CMV-seronegative. The chain uses TRBV27 and TRBJ1-6; possible D gene TRBD1, 5 bases. The CDR3 loop is CASSLRGGTNSPLHF. The CDR3 coding sequence is TGTGCCAGCAGTTTACGTGGGGGGACTAATTCACCCCTCCACTTT.